These 3 T cell receptor beta chains were sequenced from one sample in a study of shared clonotypes between healthy human individuals. Produced via immunoSEQ multiplex PCR; TCRdb's table is partial and in-frame only. The sample contains 600,000 to 750,000 clones, 60% to 80% of which appear only once. Material for sequencing was memory CD4+ T cells sorted from blood. The subset was: CD45RA-negative fraction. The receptors derive from a woman in her 30s in good health.

The CDR3 sequence: CATSQYTTNEKLFF. The CDR3 coding sequence is TGTGCCACCAGCCAGTACACAACTAATGAAAAACTGTTTTTT. The chain recombines TRBV15 with TRBJ1-4; D gene uncertain. CDR3 length equals 14 residues. The V and J ends lost 5 bases and 0 bases respectively, with 7 bases between them. Germline CDR1 and CDR2: LNHNV and YYDKDF (reference sequence).

This chain connects TRBV10-3 to TRBJ2-1, with TRBD1 matching over 9 bases. V was pared by 6 bases and J by 7 bases, with 13 bases of the junction left unmatched. CDR1 and CDR2 from the germline V gene are ENHRY and SYGVKD. The CDR3 covers 16 residues. The CDR3 spells CAIREPLGQGRNEQFF. The DNA of the CDR3 is TGTGCCATCAGGGAACCATTAGGACAGGGGAGGAATGAGCAGTTCTTC.

Details on this clone: This sequence is one base from a far larger clone and is likely a read error. The J gene is TRBJ1-2, the V gene TRBV7-9, with D perhaps matching TRBD1 (5 bases). Germline V lookup: CDR1 SEHNR, CDR2 FQNEAQ (reference sequence). CDR3 length equals 13 residues. V gave up 3 bases and J gave up 9 bases, with 14 bases separating them. The CDR3 protein is CASSLGGESRYTF. CDR3 nucleotides: TGTGCCAGCAGCTTGGGAGGGGAATCGCGCTACACCTTC.